The 4 T cell receptor beta chains in this list originate from one sample, sequenced in a study of OX40 agonist ivuxolimab in advanced cancers. Libraries were prepared by immunoSEQ multiplex PCR; TCRdb keeps only in-frame clonotypes and omits some of them. The profile shows tens of thousands of clones, approximately 80% of them singletons. This sample comprised CD4+ or CD8+ T cells sorted from blood, obtained in a trial of the OX40 agonist ivuxolimab. The receptors were gathered from an adult with an advanced solid tumor such as melanoma, head and neck, liver or kidney cancer.

This clone was seen only once. The chain employs TRBV6-6 and TRBJ1-1; the D is unclear. Germline V gene data show CDR1 as MNHNY and CDR2 as SVGAGI (reference sequence). The CDR3 consists of 14 residues. Trimming pared 2 bases from V and 0 bases from J, leaving 7 bases between. This CDR3 reads CASSYRGMNTEAFF. CDR3 nucleotides: TGTGCCAGCAGTTACCGAGGGATGAACACTGAAGCTTTCTTT.

The rearrangement joins TRBV6-1 to TRBJ2-5; TRBD1 might be the D (6 bases). CDR3 length: 14 amino acids. V was shortened by 2 bases and J by 5 bases, with 12 bases between the two germline ends. Germline-derived CDR1 and CDR2 are MNHNS and SASEGT. CDR3 coding DNA: TGTGCCAGCAGTGAATTTCAGGGGTGGGAGACCCAGTACTTC. Translated, it gives CASSEFQGWETQYF.

V gene TRBV10-3 combines with J gene TRBJ2-2; TRBD1 matches 9 bases. CDR3 length: 14 residues. Trimming took 7 bases from V and 7 from J; bases not matched to a gene: 7. CDR1 and CDR2 (germline): ENHRY, SYGVKD. The CDR3 DNA follows: TGTGCCATCAAGGGGACAGGGAATGACGGGGAGCTGTTTTTT. Translation gives CAIKGTGNDGELFF.

V is TRBV27 and J is TRBJ2-1, with 7 bases matching TRBD1. This CDR3 comprises 14 residues. V lost 5 bases, J lost 5 bases, and 6 bases stayed unmatched. Germline V gives CDR1 MNHEY, CDR2 SMNVEV (reference sequence). CDR3 bases: TGTGCCAGCAGTCTCCGGGACAGCCACAATGAGCAGTTCTTC. Translation gives CASSLRDSHNEQFF.